The rows below give T cell receptor beta chains drawn from one sample of a study of identical twins. TCRdb reprocessed the 5' RACE reads via MiXCR and lists one record per CDR3 protein. The sample includes 500,000 to 550,000 distinct CDR3 sequences, around 24% seen only once; the top ten take about 0.48%. Separately, the same data were catalogued under a study of yellow fever vaccine responses in identical twins.

Sequenced: CD4+ T cells sorted from blood. The source of these receptors is a woman between 18 and 29 years old in good health. CDR3s leave out the opening cysteine and the closing phenylalanine or tryptophan. Size is omitted from some rows. Given values are once, few, many or a class for expanded clones.

cdr3_aa j_call v_call clone_size
ASSFGVSTDTQY TRBJ2-3 TRBV7-9 few
AISGQGGSSEQF TRBJ2-1 TRBV10-3 -
ASSRGSGSTDTQY TRBJ2-3 TRBV11-1 few
ASSGWSSDNTGELF TRBJ2-2 TRBV2 few
ASSEASFPGELF TRBJ2-2 TRBV6-1 -
ASSSGTGENEKLF TRBJ1-4 TRBV12-3/TRBV12-4 -
AISEWGLQETQY TRBJ2-5 TRBV10-3 many
ASSLVAGGAYNEQF TRBJ2-1 TRBV5-1 many
AIADRGPGNEQF TRBJ2-1 TRBV10-3 -
ASSLAYAGQKETQY TRBJ2-5 TRBV7-6 few
SARGGLGDPYEQY TRBJ2-7 TRBV20-1 few
ASSPTVLSVGEQY TRBJ2-7 TRBV7-2 once
AALGRLSSYNEQF TRBJ2-1 TRBV28 -
ASSFGTVNYGYT TRBJ1-2 TRBV11-2 -
AISAVGYTGELF TRBJ2-2 TRBV10-3 -
ASSPTGTLYEQY TRBJ2-7 TRBV9 -
ASSHSGGLAKNIQY TRBJ2-4 TRBV14 -
SARPPGRGTRTDTQY TRBJ2-3 TRBV20-1 few
ASRSSTRGAF TRBJ1-1 TRBV7-2 -
ASSLSPGTGGFEQF TRBJ2-1 TRBV28 -
AIQVQGQGAYNEQF TRBJ2-1 TRBV10-2 -
SVERSGETQY TRBJ2-5 TRBV29-1 few
ASDTQDMNTEAF TRBJ1-1 TRBV12-3/TRBV12-4 few
ASSLAQIQETQY TRBJ2-5 TRBV11-2 -
ASSENPGLAGETQY TRBJ2-5 TRBV25-1 -
AIRSLRAPYNEQF TRBJ2-1 TRBV10-3 -
ASSQTPSAGARGEQF TRBJ2-1 TRBV11-2 few
ATSDLGLAGPDTQY TRBJ2-3 TRBV24-1 -
ASSEAWTEETQY TRBJ2-5 TRBV6-1 -
ASSPLPGTGDLGAEAF TRBJ1-1 TRBV12-3/TRBV12-4 -
ASSPSGENQPQH TRBJ1-5 TRBV9 few
ASSLQGAGNQPQH TRBJ1-5 TRBV12-3/TRBV12-4 -
SARANYYEQY TRBJ2-7 TRBV20-1 -
ASSLGQGATGELF TRBJ2-2 TRBV5-1 many
ASSATGGSTEAF TRBJ1-1 TRBV12-3/TRBV12-4 few
ASSLADRGYGEAF TRBJ1-1 TRBV5-1 few
SVEKTFGTKGNEQF TRBJ2-1 TRBV29-1 few
ASSSGTGRRIDGYT TRBJ1-2 TRBV5-1 few
ASSETTGRTDTQY TRBJ2-3 TRBV11-2 -
ASRQGQGGYT TRBJ1-2 TRBV6-5 few
ASSFVGQDYNEQF TRBJ2-1 TRBV5-1 -
ASRMGLTTGEQF TRBJ2-1 TRBV6-2/TRBV6-3 -
ASSLGHFYEQY TRBJ2-7 TRBV18 few
ASSRSGSTIY TRBJ1-3 TRBV28 few
SATETGVNTEAF TRBJ1-1 TRBV20-1 -
SARDASGYYGYT TRBJ1-2 TRBV20-1 few
SARDLASGSIGSYNEQF TRBJ2-1 TRBV20-1 -
SARTSGRSPILYNEQF TRBJ2-1 TRBV20-1 -